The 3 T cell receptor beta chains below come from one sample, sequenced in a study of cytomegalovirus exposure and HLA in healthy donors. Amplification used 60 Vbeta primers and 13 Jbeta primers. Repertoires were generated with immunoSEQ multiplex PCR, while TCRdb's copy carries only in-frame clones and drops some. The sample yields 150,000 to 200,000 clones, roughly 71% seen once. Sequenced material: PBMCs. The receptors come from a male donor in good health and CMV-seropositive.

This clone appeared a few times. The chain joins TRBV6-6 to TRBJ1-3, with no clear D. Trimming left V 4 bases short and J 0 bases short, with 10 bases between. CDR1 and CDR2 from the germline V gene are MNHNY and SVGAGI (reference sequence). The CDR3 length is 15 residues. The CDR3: CASSSTVHSGNTIYF. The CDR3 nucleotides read TGTGCCAGCAGTTCAACGGTCCACTCTGGAAACACCATATATTTT.

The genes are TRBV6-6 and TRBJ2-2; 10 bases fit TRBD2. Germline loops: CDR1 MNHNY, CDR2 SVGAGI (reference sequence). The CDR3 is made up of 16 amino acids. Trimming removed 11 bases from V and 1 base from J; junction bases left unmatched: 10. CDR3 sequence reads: CAGGASGGLNTGELFF. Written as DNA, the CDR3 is TGTGCCGGGGGGGCTAGCGGGGGCCTGAACACCGGGGAGCTGTTTTTT.

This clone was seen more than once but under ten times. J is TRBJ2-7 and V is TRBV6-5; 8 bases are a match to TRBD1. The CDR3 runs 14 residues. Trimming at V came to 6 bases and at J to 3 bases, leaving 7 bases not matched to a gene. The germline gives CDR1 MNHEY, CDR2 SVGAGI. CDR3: CASSRADRGYEQYF. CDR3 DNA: TGTGCCAGCAGCCGCGCCGACAGGGGCTACGAGCAGTACTTC.